A selection of T cell receptor beta chains follows, all from one sample in a study of blood T cells in healthy people across ages. MiXCR, run by TCRdb on the 5' RACE reads, gives a single entry per CDR3 protein. This table has some 900,000 distinct CDR3 sequences, more than 25% appearing once. Sequenced input: blood. The receptors originated from an elderly woman in good health. CDR3s leave out the opening cysteine and the closing phenylalanine or tryptophan. The order of the fields is J gene, V gene, CDR3 protein.

j_gene: TRBJ1-1; v_gene: TRBV6-2/TRBV6-3; CDR3aa: ASSYSMTSLRAF
j_gene: TRBJ2-3; v_gene: TRBV24-1; CDR3aa: ATSDRTSGGDTQY
j_gene: TRBJ1-2; v_gene: TRBV12-3/TRBV12-4; CDR3aa: ASSWGGGRVNYGYT
j_gene: TRBJ1-2; v_gene: TRBV7-2; CDR3aa: ASSPLLGRKYGYT
j_gene: TRBJ2-5; v_gene: TRBV11-3; CDR3aa: ASSIGTEQETQY
j_gene: TRBJ2-1; v_gene: TRBV9; CDR3aa: ASSVAGFSYNEQF
j_gene: TRBJ2-7; v_gene: TRBV6-2/TRBV6-3; CDR3aa: ASSHGTVRYEQY
j_gene: TRBJ2-1; v_gene: TRBV4-3; CDR3aa: ASSQEWRGEQF
j_gene: TRBJ1-2; v_gene: TRBV28; CDR3aa: ASSKQIAGGAYGYT
j_gene: TRBJ1-5; v_gene: TRBV7-3; CDR3aa: ASSSGGDQPQH
j_gene: TRBJ2-7; v_gene: TRBV6-4; CDR3aa: ASSVQGGHSYNAQY
j_gene: TRBJ1-5; v_gene: TRBV6-1; CDR3aa: ASSEKALSNQPQH
j_gene: TRBJ2-3; v_gene: TRBV6-1; CDR3aa: ASKARTGASTDTQY
j_gene: TRBJ2-1; v_gene: TRBV9; CDR3aa: ASSVAWDRVVEQF
j_gene: TRBJ2-7; v_gene: TRBV9; CDR3aa: ASSPVVYPYEQY
j_gene: TRBJ1-6; v_gene: TRBV28; CDR3aa: AGDDNSPLH
j_gene: TRBJ2-3; v_gene: TRBV7-2; CDR3aa: ASTTDAVNTQY
j_gene: TRBJ1-1; v_gene: TRBV6-2/TRBV6-3; CDR3aa: ASRDDRPEAF
j_gene: TRBJ2-7; v_gene: TRBV4-3; CDR3aa: ASSQDRTGGGYEQY
j_gene: TRBJ2-1; v_gene: TRBV30; CDR3aa: AWSGGRDNEQF
j_gene: TRBJ1-5; v_gene: TRBV7-2; CDR3aa: ASSQIGPYSNQPQH
j_gene: TRBJ2-7; v_gene: TRBV5-1; CDR3aa: ASSLNTGVDEQY
j_gene: TRBJ2-3; v_gene: TRBV12-3/TRBV12-4; CDR3aa: ASISGGVSTDTQY
j_gene: TRBJ2-7; v_gene: TRBV27; CDR3aa: ASSSRQSMEQY
j_gene: TRBJ1-1; v_gene: TRBV7-9; CDR3aa: ASSPGPLNTEAF
j_gene: TRBJ2-7; v_gene: TRBV28; CDR3aa: ASSPDAVSSYEQY
j_gene: TRBJ1-2; v_gene: TRBV12-3/TRBV12-4; CDR3aa: ASSLRTGDPYGYT
j_gene: TRBJ2-3; v_gene: TRBV15; CDR3aa: ATSRDRGYGTDTQY
j_gene: TRBJ2-5; v_gene: TRBV7-3; CDR3aa: ASSPTGTGTETQY
j_gene: TRBJ2-1; v_gene: TRBV5-1; CDR3aa: ASNIQGGNEQF
j_gene: TRBJ2-3; v_gene: TRBV14; CDR3aa: ASSQTVEFTDTQY
j_gene: TRBJ2-1; v_gene: TRBV7-2; CDR3aa: ASSSGDRAYNEQF
j_gene: TRBJ1-6; v_gene: TRBV7-2; CDR3aa: ASSSPPSGYSPLH
j_gene: TRBJ1-2; v_gene: TRBV5-1; CDR3aa: ASSTDWSANYGYT
j_gene: TRBJ2-5; v_gene: TRBV29-1; CDR3aa: SVDTGQETQY
j_gene: TRBJ2-7; v_gene: TRBV6-5; CDR3aa: ASSYRQGYEQY
j_gene: TRBJ2-5; v_gene: TRBV3-1; CDR3aa: ASSRRQGALGETQY
j_gene: TRBJ1-6; v_gene: TRBV18; CDR3aa: ASSQQGNSDSPLH
j_gene: TRBJ2-3; v_gene: TRBV7-9; CDR3aa: ASSLGRGQGSTDTQY
j_gene: TRBJ2-1; v_gene: TRBV7-2; CDR3aa: ASSAAGTSAYNEQF
j_gene: TRBJ1-1; v_gene: TRBV5-1; CDR3aa: ASSPDSKPPMNTEAF
j_gene: -; v_gene: TRBV9; CDR3aa: ASSVDNYGTQY
j_gene: TRBJ1-2; v_gene: TRBV7-9; CDR3aa: ASSLTGPYGYT
j_gene: TRBJ1-1; v_gene: TRBV20-1; CDR3aa: SARDQPSTALNTEAF
j_gene: TRBJ2-7; v_gene: TRBV20-1; CDR3aa: SARDKTSGGTNYEQY
j_gene: TRBJ1-2; v_gene: TRBV29-1; CDR3aa: SVAAGLWGYT
j_gene: TRBJ2-7; v_gene: TRBV18; CDR3aa: ASSPLGLAGSSYEQY
j_gene: TRBJ2-1; v_gene: TRBV12-3/TRBV12-4; CDR3aa: ASTPYNEQF
j_gene: TRBJ2-5; v_gene: TRBV10-1; CDR3aa: ANSESAMGQETQY
j_gene: TRBJ1-4; v_gene: TRBV7-6; CDR3aa: ASSSESRTGMGEKLF
j_gene: TRBJ1-2; v_gene: TRBV7-9; CDR3aa: ASSFSTKGPYGYT
j_gene: TRBJ2-1; v_gene: TRBV3-1; CDR3aa: ASSQVNLDGPGSSYNEQF
j_gene: TRBJ2-2; v_gene: TRBV7-2; CDR3aa: ASSLAIGSGELF
j_gene: TRBJ2-7; v_gene: TRBV19; CDR3aa: ASSPNDRESNEQY
j_gene: TRBJ1-1; v_gene: TRBV7-9; CDR3aa: ASSEWGRLGTEAF
j_gene: TRBJ2-1; v_gene: TRBV11-2; CDR3aa: ASSLTRLAGGDEQF
j_gene: TRBJ2-5; v_gene: TRBV30; CDR3aa: AWRGPTGGRTETQY
j_gene: TRBJ2-3; v_gene: TRBV7-2; CDR3aa: ASSFGLHTDTQY
j_gene: TRBJ1-1; v_gene: TRBV6-1; CDR3aa: ASSEAPMKSGSNTEAF